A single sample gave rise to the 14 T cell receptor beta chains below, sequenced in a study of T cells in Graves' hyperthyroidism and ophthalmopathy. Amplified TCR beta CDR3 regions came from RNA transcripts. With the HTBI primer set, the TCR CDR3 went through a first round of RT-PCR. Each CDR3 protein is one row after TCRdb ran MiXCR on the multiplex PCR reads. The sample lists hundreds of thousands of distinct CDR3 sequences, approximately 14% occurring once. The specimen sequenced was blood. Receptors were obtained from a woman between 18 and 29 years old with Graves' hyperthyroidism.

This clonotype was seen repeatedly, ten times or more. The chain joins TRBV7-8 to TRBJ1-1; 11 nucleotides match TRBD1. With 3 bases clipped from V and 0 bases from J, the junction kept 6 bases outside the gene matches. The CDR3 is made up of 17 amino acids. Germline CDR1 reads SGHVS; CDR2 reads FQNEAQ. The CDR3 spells CASSLGQGDPLNTEAFF. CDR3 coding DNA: TGTGCCAGCAGCTTGGGACAGGGGGACCCGTTGAACACTGAAGCTTTCTTT.

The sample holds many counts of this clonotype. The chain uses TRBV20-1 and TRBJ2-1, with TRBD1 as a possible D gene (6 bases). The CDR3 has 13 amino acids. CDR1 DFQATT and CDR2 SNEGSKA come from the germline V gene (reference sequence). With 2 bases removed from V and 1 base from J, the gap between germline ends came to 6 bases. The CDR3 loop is CSARQGSYNEQFF. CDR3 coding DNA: TGCAGTGCTAGACAGGGGTCCTACAATGAGCAGTTCTTC.

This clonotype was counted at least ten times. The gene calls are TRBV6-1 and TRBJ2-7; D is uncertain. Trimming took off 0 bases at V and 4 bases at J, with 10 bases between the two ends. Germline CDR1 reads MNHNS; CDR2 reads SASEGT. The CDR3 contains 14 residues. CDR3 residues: CASSEASPIYEQYF. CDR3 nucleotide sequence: TGTGCCAGCAGTGAAGCTTCCCCCATTTACGAGCAGTACTTC.

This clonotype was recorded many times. CDR3 nucleotides: TGTGCCAGCAGGGGCTCGACAGGGGGTATTTTTTATGGCTACACCTTC. Translation gives CASRGSTGGIFYGYTF. The chain carries TRBV12-3 or TRBV12-4 and TRBJ1-2; 9 bases map to TRBD1. V gave up 6 bases and J gave up 5 bases; unmatched junction bases: 13. The CDR3 is made up of 16 amino acids.

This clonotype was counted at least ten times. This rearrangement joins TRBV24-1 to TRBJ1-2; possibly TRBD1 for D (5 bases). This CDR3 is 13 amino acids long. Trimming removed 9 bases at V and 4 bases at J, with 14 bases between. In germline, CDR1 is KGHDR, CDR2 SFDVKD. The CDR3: CATRRGPGYGYTF. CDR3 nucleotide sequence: TGTGCCACCCGTAGGGGACCAGGCTATGGCTACACCTTC.

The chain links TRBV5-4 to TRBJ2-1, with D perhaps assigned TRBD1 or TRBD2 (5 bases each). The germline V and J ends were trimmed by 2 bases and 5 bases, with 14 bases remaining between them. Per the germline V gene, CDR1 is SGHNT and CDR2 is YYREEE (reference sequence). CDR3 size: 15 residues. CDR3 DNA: TGTGCCAGCAGCTTTGTAGGCAGGGAGAACAATGAGCAGTTCTTC. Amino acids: CASSFVGRENNEQFF.

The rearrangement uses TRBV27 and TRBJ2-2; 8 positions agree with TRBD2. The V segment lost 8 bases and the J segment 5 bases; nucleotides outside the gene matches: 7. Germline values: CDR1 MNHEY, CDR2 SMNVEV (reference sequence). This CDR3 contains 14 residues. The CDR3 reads CASSGLDRTGELFF. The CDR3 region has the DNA TGTGCCAGCTCGGGACTAGACAGAACCGGGGAGCTGTTTTTT.

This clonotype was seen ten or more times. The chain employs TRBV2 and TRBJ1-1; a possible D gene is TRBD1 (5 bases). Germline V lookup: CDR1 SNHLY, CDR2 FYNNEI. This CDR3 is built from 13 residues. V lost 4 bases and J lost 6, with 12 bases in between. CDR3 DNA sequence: TGTGCCAGCAGTGCGCAGGGCTCGGCTGAAGCTTTCTTT. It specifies CASSAQGSAEAFF.

The CDR3 DNA is TGCGCCAGCAGCTTGGACCCGGGACAGGGGGTCTATAATTCACCCCTCCACTTT. Protein: CASSLDPGQGVYNSPLHF. The chain combines TRBV5-1 with TRBJ1-6, with 11 bases fitting TRBD1. The germline gives CDR1 SGHRS, CDR2 YFSETQ. V lost 0 bases to trimming and J lost 3 bases; unmatched junction nucleotides: 5. CDR3 length: 18 amino acids.

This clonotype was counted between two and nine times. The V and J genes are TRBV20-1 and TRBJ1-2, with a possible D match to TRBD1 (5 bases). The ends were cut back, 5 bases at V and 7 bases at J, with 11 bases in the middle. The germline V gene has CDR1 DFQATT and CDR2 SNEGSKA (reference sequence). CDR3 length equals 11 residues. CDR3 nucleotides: TGCAGTGCTCCGGGGGGGTTTGGCTACACCTTC. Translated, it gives CSAPGGFGYTF.

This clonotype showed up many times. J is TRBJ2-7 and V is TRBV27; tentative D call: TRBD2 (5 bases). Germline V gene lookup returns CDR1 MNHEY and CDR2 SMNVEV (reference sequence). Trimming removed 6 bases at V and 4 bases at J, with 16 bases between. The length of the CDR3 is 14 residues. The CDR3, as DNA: TGTGCCAGCAGAGTGTCCCTAGCCTCATACGAGCAGTACTTC. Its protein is CASRVSLASYEQYF.

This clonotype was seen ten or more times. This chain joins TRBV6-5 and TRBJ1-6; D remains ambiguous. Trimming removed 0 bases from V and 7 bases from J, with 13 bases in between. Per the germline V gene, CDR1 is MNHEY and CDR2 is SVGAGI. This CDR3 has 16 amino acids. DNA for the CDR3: TGTGCCAGCAGTTACTCGGCTTCCGCTCGCAATTCACCCCTCCACTTT. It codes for CASSYSASARNSPLHF.

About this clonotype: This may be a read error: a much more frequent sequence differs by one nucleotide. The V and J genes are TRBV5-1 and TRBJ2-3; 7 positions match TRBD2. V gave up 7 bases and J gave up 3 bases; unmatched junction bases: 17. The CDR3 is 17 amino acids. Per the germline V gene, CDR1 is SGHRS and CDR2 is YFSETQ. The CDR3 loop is CASSRGSGPPLTDTQYF. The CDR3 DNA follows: TGCGCCAGCTCACGGGGTAGCGGGCCCCCCTTAACAGATACGCAGTATTTT.

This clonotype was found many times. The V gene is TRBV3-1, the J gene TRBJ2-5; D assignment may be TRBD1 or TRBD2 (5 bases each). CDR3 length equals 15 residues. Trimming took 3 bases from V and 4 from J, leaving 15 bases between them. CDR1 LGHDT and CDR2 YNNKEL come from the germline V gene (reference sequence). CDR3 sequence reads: CASSQFGDPGETQYF. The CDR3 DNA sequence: TGTGCCAGCAGCCAGTTTGGGGACCCAGGAGAGACCCAGTACTTC.